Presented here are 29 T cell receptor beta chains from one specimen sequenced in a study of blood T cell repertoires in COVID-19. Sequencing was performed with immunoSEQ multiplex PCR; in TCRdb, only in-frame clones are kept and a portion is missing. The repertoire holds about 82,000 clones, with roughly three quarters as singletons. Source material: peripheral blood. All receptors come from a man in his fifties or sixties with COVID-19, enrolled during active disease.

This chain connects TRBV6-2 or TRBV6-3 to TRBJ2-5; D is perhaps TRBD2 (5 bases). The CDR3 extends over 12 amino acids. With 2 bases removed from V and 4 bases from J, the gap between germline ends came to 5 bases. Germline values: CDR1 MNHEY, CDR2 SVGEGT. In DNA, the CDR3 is TGTGCCAGCAGTTACGAGGGAGAGACCCAGTACTTC. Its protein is CASSYEGETQYF.

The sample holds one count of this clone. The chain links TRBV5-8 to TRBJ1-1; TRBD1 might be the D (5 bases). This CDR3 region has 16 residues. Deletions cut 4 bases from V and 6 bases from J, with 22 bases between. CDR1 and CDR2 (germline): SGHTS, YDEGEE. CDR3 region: CASSTNIQGFISEAFF. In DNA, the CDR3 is TGTGCCAGCAGCACCAACATTCAGGGATTTATCTCTGAAGCTTTCTTT.

CDR3 coding DNA: TGTGCCAGCAGTAGCGGGAACTCCTACGAGCAGTACTTC. It encodes CASSSGNSYEQYF. The chain carries TRBV6-5 and TRBJ2-7, with TRBD2 identical over 7 bases. The V gene end was trimmed by 5 bases and the J gene end by 0 bases; junction bases not matched to a gene: 1. The CDR3 extends over 13 amino acids. The V gene's germline CDR1 is MNHEY and CDR2 SVGAGI.

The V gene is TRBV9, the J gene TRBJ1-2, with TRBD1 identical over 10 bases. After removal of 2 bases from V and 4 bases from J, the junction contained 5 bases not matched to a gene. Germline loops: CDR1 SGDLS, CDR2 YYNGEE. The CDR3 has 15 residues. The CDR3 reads CASSVGTGEFYGYTF. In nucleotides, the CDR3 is TGTGCCAGCAGCGTGGGGACAGGGGAGTTCTATGGCTACACCTTC. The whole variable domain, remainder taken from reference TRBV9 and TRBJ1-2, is DSGVTQTPKHLITATGQRVTLRCSPRSGDLSVYWYQQSLDQGLQFLIQYYNGEERAKGNILERFSAQQFPDLHSELNLSSLELGDSALYFCASSVGTGEFYGYTFGSGTRLTVV.

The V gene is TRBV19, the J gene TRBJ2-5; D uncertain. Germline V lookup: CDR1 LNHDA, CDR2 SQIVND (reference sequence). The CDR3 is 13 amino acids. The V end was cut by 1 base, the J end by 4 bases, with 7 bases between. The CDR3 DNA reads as TGTGCCAGTAGTATAGGGTTCGGAGAGACCCAGTACTTC. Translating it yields CASSIGFGETQYF. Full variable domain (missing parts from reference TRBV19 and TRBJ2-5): DGGITQSPKYLFRKEGQNVTLSCEQNLNHDAMYWYRQDPGQGLRLIYYSQIVNDFQKGDIAEGYSVSREKKESFPLTVTSAQKNPTAFYLCASSIGFGETQYFGPGTRLLVL.

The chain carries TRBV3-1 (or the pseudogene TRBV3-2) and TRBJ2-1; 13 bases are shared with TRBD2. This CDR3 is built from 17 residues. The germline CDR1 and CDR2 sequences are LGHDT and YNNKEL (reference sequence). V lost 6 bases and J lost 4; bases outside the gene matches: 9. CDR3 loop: CASSQGLAGRSYNEQFF. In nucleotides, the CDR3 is TGTGCCAGCAGTCAGGGACTAGCGGGAAGATCATACAATGAGCAGTTCTTC.

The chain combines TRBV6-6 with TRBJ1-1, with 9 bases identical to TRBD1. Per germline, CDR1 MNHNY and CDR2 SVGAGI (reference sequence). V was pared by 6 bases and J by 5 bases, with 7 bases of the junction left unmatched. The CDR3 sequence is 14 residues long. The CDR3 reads CASRRTGEMTEAFF. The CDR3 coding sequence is TGTGCCAGCAGGCGGACAGGGGAGATGACTGAAGCTTTCTTT.

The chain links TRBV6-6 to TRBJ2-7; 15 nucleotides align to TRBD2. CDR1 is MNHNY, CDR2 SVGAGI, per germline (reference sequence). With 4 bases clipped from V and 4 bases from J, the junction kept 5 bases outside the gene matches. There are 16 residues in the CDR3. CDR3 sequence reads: CASSFGLAGGRYEQYF. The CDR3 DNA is TGTGCCAGCAGTTTCGGACTAGCGGGAGGGAGATACGAGCAGTACTTC.

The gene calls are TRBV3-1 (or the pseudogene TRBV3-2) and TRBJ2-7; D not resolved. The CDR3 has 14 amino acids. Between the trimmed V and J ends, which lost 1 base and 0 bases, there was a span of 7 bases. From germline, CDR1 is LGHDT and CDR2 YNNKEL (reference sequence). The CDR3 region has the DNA TGTGCCAGCAGCCAAGGCAGTGGCTCCTACGAGCAGTACTTC. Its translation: CASSQGSGSYEQYF.

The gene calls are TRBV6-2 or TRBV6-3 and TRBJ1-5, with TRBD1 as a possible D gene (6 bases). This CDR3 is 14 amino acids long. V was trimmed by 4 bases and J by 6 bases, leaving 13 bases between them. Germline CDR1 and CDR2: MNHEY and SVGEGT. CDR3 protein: CASSSDSIGQPQHF. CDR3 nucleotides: TGTGCCAGCAGTTCGGACAGTATTGGTCAGCCCCAGCATTTT.

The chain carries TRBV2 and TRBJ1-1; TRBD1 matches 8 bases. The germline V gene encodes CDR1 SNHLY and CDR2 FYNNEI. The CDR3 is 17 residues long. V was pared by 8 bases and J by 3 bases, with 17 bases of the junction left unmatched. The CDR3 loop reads CASPLTAAGGKYTEAFF. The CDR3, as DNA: TGTGCCAGCCCCCTGACCGCTGCAGGGGGCAAGTACACTGAAGCTTTCTTT.

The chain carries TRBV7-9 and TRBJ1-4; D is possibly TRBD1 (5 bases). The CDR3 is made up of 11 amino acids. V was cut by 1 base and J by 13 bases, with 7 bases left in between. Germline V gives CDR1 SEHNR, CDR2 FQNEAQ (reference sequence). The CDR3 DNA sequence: TGTGCCAGCAGCTTAGACGGGGGACTGTTTTTT. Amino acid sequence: CASSLDGGLFF.

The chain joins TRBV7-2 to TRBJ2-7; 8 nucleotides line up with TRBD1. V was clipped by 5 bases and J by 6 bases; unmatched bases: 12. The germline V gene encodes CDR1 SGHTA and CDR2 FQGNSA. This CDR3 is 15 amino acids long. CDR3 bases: TGTGCCAGCAGCCTCCTAACCGACAGGGGTGGCGAGCAGTACTTC. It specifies CASSLLTDRGGEQYF.

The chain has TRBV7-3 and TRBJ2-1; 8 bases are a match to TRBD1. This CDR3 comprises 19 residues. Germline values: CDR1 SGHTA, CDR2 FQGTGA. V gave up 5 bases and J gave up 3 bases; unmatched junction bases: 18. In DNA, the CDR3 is TGTGCCAGCAGCCGATACAACTTCCTAGACAGGGGAGGCTACAATGAGCAGTTCTTC. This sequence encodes CASSRYNFLDRGGYNEQFF. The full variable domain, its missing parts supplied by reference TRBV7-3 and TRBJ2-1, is GAGVSQTPSNKVTEKGKYVELRCDPISGHTALYWYRQSLGQGPEFLIYFQGTGAADDSGLPNDRFFAVRPEGSVSTLKIQRTERGDSAVYLCASSRYNFLDRGGYNEQFFGPGTRLTVL.

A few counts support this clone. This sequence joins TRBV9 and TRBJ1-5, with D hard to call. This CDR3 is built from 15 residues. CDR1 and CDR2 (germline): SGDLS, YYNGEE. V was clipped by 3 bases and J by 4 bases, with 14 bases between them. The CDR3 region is CASSAPGGSNQPQHF. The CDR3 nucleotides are TGTGCCAGCAGCGCCCCTGGCGGTAGTAATCAGCCCCAGCATTTT.

DNA for the CDR3: TGTGCCAGCACCCTCCCCTCCCTAGTAGGGGGTACGCAGTATTTT. Encoded protein: CASTLPSLVGGTQYF. The chain employs TRBV7-2 and TRBJ2-3; D is possibly TRBD1 (6 bases). In germline, CDR1 is SGHTA, CDR2 FQGNSA. CDR3 length: 15 residues. Trimming shortened V by 7 bases and J by 8 bases, and 22 bases separated the two germline ends.

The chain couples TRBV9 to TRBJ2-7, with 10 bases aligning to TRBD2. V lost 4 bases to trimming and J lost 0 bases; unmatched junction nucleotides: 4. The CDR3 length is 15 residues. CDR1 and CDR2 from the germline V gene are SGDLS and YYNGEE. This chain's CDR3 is CASSTSGTLSYEQYF. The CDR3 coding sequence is TGTGCCAGCAGCACTAGCGGGACTCTCTCCTACGAGCAGTACTTC.

The DNA for the CDR3 is TGTGCCAGCAGCTCCCTGCGGGACAGGGGGTATGGCTACACCTTC. Its protein is CASSSLRDRGYGYTF. This chain joins TRBV11-2 and TRBJ1-2; 11 nucleotides agree with TRBD1. J lost 5 bases, V lost 4 bases, and 6 bases had no gene match. This CDR3 has 15 residues. CDR1 SGHAT and CDR2 FQNNGV come from the germline V gene.

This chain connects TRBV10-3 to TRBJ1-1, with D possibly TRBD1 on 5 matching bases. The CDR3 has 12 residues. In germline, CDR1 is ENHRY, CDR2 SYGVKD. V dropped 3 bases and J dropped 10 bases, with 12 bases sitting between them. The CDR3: CAISEVGGAAFF. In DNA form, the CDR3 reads TGTGCCATCAGTGAAGTGGGTGGGGCAGCTTTCTTT.

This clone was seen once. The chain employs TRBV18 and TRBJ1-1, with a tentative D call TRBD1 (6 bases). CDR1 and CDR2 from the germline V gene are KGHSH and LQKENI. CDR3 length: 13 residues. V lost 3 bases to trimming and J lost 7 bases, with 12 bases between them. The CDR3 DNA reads TGTGCCAGCTCACCTCTCGGACAGCTTGAAGCTTTCTTT. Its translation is CASSPLGQLEAFF.

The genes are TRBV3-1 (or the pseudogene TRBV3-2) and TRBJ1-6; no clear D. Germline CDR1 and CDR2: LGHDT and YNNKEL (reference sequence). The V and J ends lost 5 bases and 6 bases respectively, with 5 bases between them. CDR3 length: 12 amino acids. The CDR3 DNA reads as TGTGCCAGCAGCTCTCGTAATTCACCCCTCCACTTT. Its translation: CASSSRNSPLHF.

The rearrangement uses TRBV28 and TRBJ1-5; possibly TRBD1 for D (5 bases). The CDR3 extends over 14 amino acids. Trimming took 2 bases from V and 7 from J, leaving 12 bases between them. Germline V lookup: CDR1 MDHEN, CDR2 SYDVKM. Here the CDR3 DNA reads TGTGCCAGCAGTTTAAGGCAGGCAGGGCAGCCCCAGCATTTT. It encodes CASSLRQAGQPQHF.

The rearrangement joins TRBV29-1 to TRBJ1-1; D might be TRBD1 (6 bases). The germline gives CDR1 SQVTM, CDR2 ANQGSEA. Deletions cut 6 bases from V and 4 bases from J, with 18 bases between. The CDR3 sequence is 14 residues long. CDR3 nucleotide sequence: TGCAGCGTGAACGTAAGAAGGGGGAGCACTGAAGCTTTCTTT. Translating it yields CSVNVRRGSTEAFF.

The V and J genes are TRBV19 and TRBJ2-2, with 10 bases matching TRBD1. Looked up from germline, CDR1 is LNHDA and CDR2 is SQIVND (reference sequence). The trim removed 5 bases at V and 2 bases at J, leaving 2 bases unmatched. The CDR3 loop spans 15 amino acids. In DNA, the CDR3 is TGTGCCAGTAGTGACAGGGGGCTAAACACCGGGGAGCTGTTTTTT. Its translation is CASSDRGLNTGELFF. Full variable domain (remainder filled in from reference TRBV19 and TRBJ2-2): DGGITQSPKYLFRKEGQNVTLSCEQNLNHDAMYWYRQDPGQGLRLIYYSQIVNDFQKGDIAEGYSVSREKKESFPLTVTSAQKNPTAFYLCASSDRGLNTGELFFGEGSRLTVL.

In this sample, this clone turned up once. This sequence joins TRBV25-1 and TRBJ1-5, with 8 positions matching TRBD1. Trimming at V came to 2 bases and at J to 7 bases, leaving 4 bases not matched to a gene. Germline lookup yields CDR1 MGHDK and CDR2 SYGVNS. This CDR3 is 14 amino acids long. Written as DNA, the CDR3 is TGTGCCAGCAGTGAAGGACAGGGAGACCAGCCCCAGCATTTT. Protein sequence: CASSEGQGDQPQHF.

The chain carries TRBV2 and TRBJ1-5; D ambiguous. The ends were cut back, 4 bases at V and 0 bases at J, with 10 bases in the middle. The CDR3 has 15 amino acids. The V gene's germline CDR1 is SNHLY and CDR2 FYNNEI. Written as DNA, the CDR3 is TGTGCCAGCAGTGTATTAACTCTTAGCAATCAGCCCCAGCATTTT. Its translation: CASSVLTLSNQPQHF.

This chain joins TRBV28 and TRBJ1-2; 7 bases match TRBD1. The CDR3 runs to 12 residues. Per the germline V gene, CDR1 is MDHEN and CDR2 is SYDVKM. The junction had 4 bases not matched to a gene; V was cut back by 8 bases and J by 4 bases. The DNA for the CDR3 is TGTGCCAGCGAGGGGGCGGGCTATGGCTACACCTTC. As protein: CASEGAGYGYTF.

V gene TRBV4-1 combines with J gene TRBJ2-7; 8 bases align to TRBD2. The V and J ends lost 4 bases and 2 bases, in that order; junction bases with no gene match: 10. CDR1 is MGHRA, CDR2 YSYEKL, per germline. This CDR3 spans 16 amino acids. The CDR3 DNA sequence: TGCGCCAGCAGCCTATTTCTCCGGGGGGGGACCTACGAGCAGTACTTC. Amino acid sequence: CASSLFLRGGTYEQYF.

CDR3 in DNA: TGTGCCATCGGGGGGACTGAAGCTTTCTTT. Translated, it gives CAIGGTEAFF. This rearrangement joins TRBV10-3 to TRBJ1-1; the D gene is possibly TRBD1 (5 bases). V lost 8 bases and J 5 bases, leaving 6 bases between the germline ends. The germline V gene has CDR1 ENHRY and CDR2 SYGVKD. The CDR3 spans 10 residues.